This T cell receptor (beta chain) comes out of a study of shared T cell receptors in the human thymus. This clone occurred a few times. Germline V lookup: CDR1 GTSNPN, CDR2 SVGIG (reference sequence). The CDR3 runs 16 residues. V lost 0 bases, J lost 3 bases, and 6 bases stayed unmatched. Sequencing was performed with immunoSEQ multiplex PCR; in TCRdb, only in-frame clones are kept and a portion is missing. The sample carries roughly 700,000 clones, 70% to 90% recorded once. These records were also assigned to another study, of human thymus T cells.

Source material: thymocytes. This chain uses TRBV30 with TRBJ2-3; 10 positions match TRBD2. The origin of this receptor is a boy under two years old with a congenital heart defect. CDR3: CAWSVPLAGVTDTQYF. The CDR3 bases are TGTGCCTGGAGTGTACCCCTAGCGGGAGTAACAGATACGCAGTATTTT.